Shown below are 22 T cell receptor beta chains from a single sample sequenced in a study of blood T cell repertoires in COVID-19. The table came from immunoSEQ multiplex PCR; TCRdb's copy has only in-frame clones and leaves some out. Of hundreds of thousands of clones in the sample, 70% to 90% were seen once. Sequencing was done on a sample of peripheral blood. The receptors were gathered from a woman aged 55 to 70 with COVID-19, enrolled during active disease.

The chain combines TRBV6-5 with TRBJ1-2; TRBD1 matches at 9 bases. This CDR3 has 15 residues. CDR1 is MNHEY, CDR2 SVGAGI, per germline. V lost 0 bases to trimming and J lost 2 bases; unmatched junction nucleotides: 1. CDR3 coding DNA: TGTGCCAGCAGTTACTCCGGGACAGGGAACTATGGCTACACCTTC. Amino acids: CASSYSGTGNYGYTF.

The chain recombines TRBV5-4 with TRBJ2-2, with D hard to call. This CDR3 region has 13 residues. Germline loops: CDR1 SGHNT, CDR2 YYREEE (reference sequence). Trimming removed 5 bases at V and 4 bases at J, with 9 bases between. Written as DNA, the CDR3 is TGTGCCAGCAGAAGAGATTCCACCGGGGAGCTGTTTTTT. Protein product: CASRRDSTGELFF. Drawing the rest from reference TRBV5-4 and TRBJ2-2, the complete variable domain is ETGVTQSPTHLIKTRGQQVTLRCSSQSGHNTVSWYQQALGQGPQFIFQYYREEENGRGNFPPRFSGLQFPNYSSELNVNALELDDSALYLCASRRDSTGELFFGEGSRLTVL.

The J gene is TRBJ1-5, the V gene TRBV2; TRBD1 is a possible D gene (6 bases). The germline gives CDR1 SNHLY, CDR2 FYNNEI. V lost 2 bases, J lost 3 bases, and 8 bases lay in between. The CDR3 totals 14 residues. CDR3 sequence reads: CASSERTDNQPQHF. The CDR3 nucleotides are TGTGCCAGCAGTGAAAGGACAGACAATCAGCCCCAGCATTTT.

The CDR3 DNA follows: TGTGCCAGCAGCTATCGCCGGACTGGCGGCGGTGCAGATACGCAGTATTTT. It specifies CASSYRRTGGGADTQYF. The chain is built from TRBV11-3 and TRBJ2-3, with a possible D match to TRBD2 (5 bases). Germline-derived CDR1 and CDR2 are SGHNT and YENEEA. The CDR3 loop spans 17 amino acids. Trimming cost V 4 bases and J 4 bases, with 21 bases left between them.

The chain recombines TRBV13 with TRBJ2-1, with a possible D match to TRBD1 (5 bases). The V gene's germline CDR1 is PRHDT and CDR2 FYEKMQ (reference sequence). V was trimmed by 5 bases and J by 4 bases, leaving 9 bases between them. This CDR3 is 13 amino acids long. In nucleotides, the CDR3 is TGTGCCAGCAGCGGGCGACAGTACAATGAGCAGTTCTTC. Protein sequence: CASSGRQYNEQFF.

The chain links TRBV2 to TRBJ2-7; D gene unclear. This CDR3 spans 14 amino acids. The V end lost 7 bases, the J end lost 3 bases, and 16 bases lay between the germline ends. Germline V gene lookup returns CDR1 SNHLY and CDR2 FYNNEI. Written as DNA, the CDR3 is TGTGCCAGCAAACTAAATAGTCCTGTCTACGAGCAGTACTTC. It encodes CASKLNSPVYEQYF.

The chain combines TRBV18 with TRBJ2-1, with 8 bases fitting TRBD1. CDR3 length: 15 residues. Trimming took 3 bases from V and 1 from J; bases not matched to a gene: 2. Germline V lookup: CDR1 KGHSH, CDR2 LQKENI. The CDR3, as DNA: TGTGCCAGCTCACCTCGGACAGGGTCCTACAATGAGCAGTTCTTC. Translating it yields CASSPRTGSYNEQFF.

This chain uses TRBV7-2 with TRBJ2-1; no reliable D call. Trimming took 2 bases from V and 0 from J, leaving 17 bases between them. Germline assignment: CDR1 SGHTA and CDR2 FQGNSA. The CDR3 is made up of 18 amino acids. CDR3 sequence (DNA): TGTGCCAGCAGCTTAAGTCGCGGATCCACCAGCTCCTACAATGAGCAGTTCTTC. Residues: CASSLSRGSTSSYNEQFF.

This clone was detected only a few times. This chain connects TRBV6-5 to TRBJ1-2; 7 nucleotides match TRBD1. There are 13 residues in the CDR3. Looked up from germline, CDR1 is MNHEY and CDR2 is SVGAGI. The V gene end was trimmed by 5 bases and the J gene end by 14 bases; junction bases not matched to a gene: 14. The CDR3 loop reads CASSRDRAGPPTF. CDR3 nucleotide sequence: TGTGCCAGCAGTCGAGACAGGGCCGGGCCTCCAACCTTC.

The V call is TRBV2, the J call TRBJ2-5; TRBD1 is a possible D gene (7 bases). Trimming removed 1 base from V and 4 bases from J, with 13 bases in between. CDR3 length equals 15 residues. Germline CDR1 and CDR2: SNHLY and FYNNEI. CDR3 region: CASSEEEGAAETQYF. The CDR3 coding sequence is TGTGCCAGCAGTGAAGAGGAGGGGGCTGCAGAGACCCAGTACTTC.

CDR3 nucleotide sequence: TGTGCCAGCAGCGTCGGGGGGGCGAACACCGGGGAGCTGTTTTTT. Its translation is CASSVGGANTGELFF. This chain links TRBV9 with TRBJ2-2; 8 nucleotides match TRBD2. With 2 bases clipped from V and 0 bases from J, the junction kept 0 bases outside the gene matches. Germline V CDR1 and CDR2: SGDLS, YYNGEE. The CDR3 runs 15 residues. The full variable domain, its missing parts supplied by reference TRBV9 and TRBJ2-2, is DSGVTQTPKHLITATGQRVTLRCSPRSGDLSVYWYQQSLDQGLQFLIQYYNGEERAKGNILERFSAQQFPDLHSELNLSSLELGDSALYFCASSVGGANTGELFFGEGSRLTVL.

The V gene is TRBV5-4, the J gene TRBJ1-2; 7 nucleotides line up with TRBD1. V trimming: 5 bases; J trimming: 4 bases; junction bases outside the gene matches: 14. The CDR3 loop spans 16 amino acids. Looked up from germline, CDR1 is SGHNT and CDR2 is YYREEE (reference sequence). The CDR3 DNA is TGTGCCAGCAGACAACAGGGGCCCCTTAGGAGCTATGGCTACACCTTC. Its protein product is CASRQQGPLRSYGYTF. Filled out from reference TRBV5-4 and TRBJ1-2, the complete variable domain reads ETGVTQSPTHLIKTRGQQVTLRCSSQSGHNTVSWYQQALGQGPQFIFQYYREEENGRGNFPPRFSGLQFPNYSSELNVNALELDDSALYLCASRQQGPLRSYGYTFGSGTRLTVV.

The chain couples TRBV19 to TRBJ2-7; 7 bases map to TRBD2. The trim removed 1 base at V and 6 bases at J, leaving 9 bases unmatched. Germline CDR1 is LNHDA and CDR2 is SQIVND (reference sequence). This CDR3 spans 15 amino acids. CDR3 coding DNA: TGTGCCAGTAGTATAGGGGGGGGAAGGGCCCGCGAGCAGTACTTC. It is translated as CASSIGGGRAREQYF. Drawing the rest from reference TRBV19 and TRBJ2-7, the complete variable domain is DGGITQSPKYLFRKEGQNVTLSCEQNLNHDAMYWYRQDPGQGLRLIYYSQIVNDFQKGDIAEGYSVSREKKESFPLTVTSAQKNPTAFYLCASSIGGGRAREQYFGPGTRLTVT.

This clone has a single count. The chain carries TRBV5-1 and TRBJ2-3; no firm D call. This CDR3 region has 14 residues. CDR1 and CDR2 from the germline V gene are SGHRS and YFSETQ. Trimming removed 3 bases from V and 0 bases from J, with 8 bases in between. Written as DNA, the CDR3 is TGCGCCAGCAGCTCCCCGTCCAGCACAGATACGCAGTATTTT. Protein: CASSSPSSTDTQYF.

This clone came up a few times. This chain links TRBV9 with TRBJ2-1; a possible D gene is TRBD1 (5 bases). V shed 2 bases and J shed 9 bases, with 15 bases lying between them. CDR3 size: 14 residues. Per the germline V gene, CDR1 is SGDLS and CDR2 is YYNGEE. This CDR3 is CASSVTGRVVEQFF. CDR3 coding DNA: TGTGCCAGCAGCGTCACTGGCAGGGTGGTTGAGCAGTTCTTC.

The chain couples TRBV6-5 to TRBJ1-3; weak D call: TRBD1 (6 bases). Trimming stripped 6 bases from V and 4 bases from J, with 13 bases between. CDR1 is MNHEY and CDR2 is SVGAGI in the germline V gene. CDR3 length: 14 amino acids. The CDR3 here is CASRHTGTGNTIYF. For the CDR3, the DNA is TGTGCCAGCAGACACACAGGGACAGGAAACACCATATATTTT.

CDR3 sequence (DNA): TGTGCCAGCAGGGATCAGGAGGACTATGGCTACACCTTC. Translation: CASRDQEDYGYTF. The chain links TRBV2 to TRBJ1-2, with unresolved D. The CDR3 contains 13 residues. The V gene lost 6 bases and the J gene lost 3 bases, with 11 bases spanning the gap. The germline CDR1 and CDR2 sequences are SNHLY and FYNNEI.

This clone was detected only a few times. The rearrangement links TRBV18 to TRBJ2-3, with no clear D. Germline V CDR1 and CDR2: KGHSH, LQKENI. Trimming stripped 3 bases from V and 4 bases from J, with 11 bases between. The length of the CDR3 is 14 residues. CDR3 residues: CASSPLTRADTQYF. The CDR3 bases are TGTGCCAGCTCACCCCTGACCCGGGCAGATACGCAGTATTTT. The complete variable domain, with remaining parts taken from reference TRBV18 and TRBJ2-3, reads NAGVMQNPRHLVRRRGQEARLRCSPMKGHSHVYWYRQLPEEGLKFMVYLQKENIIDESGMPKERFSAEFPKEGPSILRIQQVVRGDSAAYFCASSPLTRADTQYFGPGTRLTVL.

The genes are TRBV7-2 and TRBJ1-5, with a weak D call TRBD1 (6 bases). Deletions cut 1 base from V and 4 bases from J, with 11 bases between. This CDR3 contains 15 residues. Per the germline V gene, CDR1 is SGHTA and CDR2 is FQGNSA. The CDR3 DNA sequence: TGTGCCAGCAGCTTAGAGTACAGGGCTAATCAGCCCCAGCATTTT. Amino acid sequence: CASSLEYRANQPQHF.

In DNA form, the CDR3 reads TGTGCCAGCAATAGACAGGTGCACACTGAAGCTTTCTTT. Translation: CASNRQVHTEAFF. The rearrangement joins TRBV7-2 to TRBJ1-1, with a possible D match to TRBD1 (6 bases). Germline loops: CDR1 SGHTA, CDR2 FQGNSA. V was cut by 7 bases and J by 3 bases, with 12 bases left in between. The CDR3 loop spans 13 amino acids.

The CDR3 here is CASRVGPTGLSYEQYF. As DNA, the CDR3 is TGTGCCAGCAGAGTCGGGCCCACAGGCCTTTCCTACGAGCAGTACTTC. The chain carries TRBV12-1 and TRBJ2-7; the table assigns TRBD1, which was not confirmed against the DNA. TRBV12-1 is described as a pseudogene. This CDR3 comprises 16 residues.

The CDR3 here is CASSHGDRLAETQYF. The CDR3 nucleotides read TGTGCCAGCAGCCACGGGGACAGGCTCGCGGAGACCCAGTACTTC. J is TRBJ2-5 and V is TRBV7-7; TRBD1 agrees at 8 bases. The V segment lost 5 bases and the J segment 5 bases; nucleotides outside the gene matches: 10. Germline V gene lookup returns CDR1 SSHAT and CDR2 FNYEAQ (reference sequence). This CDR3 is built from 15 residues.